A selection of T cell receptor beta chains follows, all from one sample in a study of blood T cell repertoires in COVID-19. Some clones are missing from TCRdb's copy, which holds only in-frame ones; the method was immunoSEQ multiplex PCR. The sample has roughly 130,000 clones; less than 90% are singletons. The sequencing input was peripheral blood. These receptor sequences come from a man aged 65 to 85 with acute or convalescent COVID-19. The CDR3 runs from the conserved cysteine through the conserved F or W. The D gene is left open where the match is weak. Size is stated for part of the rows, as once, few or many counts, or as a class when the clone is expanded.

abundance: .; j_gene: TRBJ1-5; d_gene: .; len: 15; v_gene: TRBV5-6; CDR3nt: TGTGCCAGCAGCTCTCGGGACATTGGCAATCAGCCCCAGCATTTT; CDR3aa: CASSSRDIGNQPQHF
abundance: .; j_gene: TRBJ2-5; d_gene: .; len: 13; v_gene: TRBV3-1/TRBV3-2; CDR3nt: TGTGCCAGCAGCTTAGGGGCAGGGGAGACCCAGTACTTC; CDR3aa: CASSLGAGETQYF
abundance: .; j_gene: TRBJ2-7; d_gene: TRBD1; len: 13; v_gene: TRBV28; CDR3nt: TGTGCCTGTCAGGGGGCTCCCGCCTACGAGCAGTACTTC; CDR3aa: CACQGAPAYEQYF
abundance: many; j_gene: TRBJ1-4; d_gene: .; len: 16; v_gene: TRBV4-2; CDR3nt: TGTGCCAGCAGCCAAGAGGAGGCAGCTACTAATGAAAAACTGTTTTTT; CDR3aa: CASSQEEAATNEKLFF
abundance: .; j_gene: TRBJ1-2; d_gene: TRBD1; len: 14; v_gene: TRBV18; CDR3nt: TGTGCCAGCTCAAAGGACAGGGGAACCTATGGCTACACCTTC; CDR3aa: CASSKDRGTYGYTF
abundance: few; j_gene: TRBJ2-1; d_gene: .; len: 17; v_gene: TRBV3-1/TRBV3-2; CDR3nt: TGTGCCAGCAGCCAAGATCGGGGGGCCAATCCCTACAATGAGCAGTTCTTC; CDR3aa: CASSQDRGANPYNEQFF
abundance: few; j_gene: TRBJ1-2; d_gene: TRBD1; len: 14; v_gene: TRBV6-5; CDR3nt: TGTGCCAGCAGGAAGGGGGCGAGTTTCTATGGCTACACCTTC; CDR3aa: CASRKGASFYGYTF
abundance: .; j_gene: TRBJ2-7; d_gene: .; len: 11; v_gene: TRBV20-1; CDR3nt: TGCAGTGGGCGGGGCGACTACGAGCAGTACTTC; CDR3aa: CSGRGDYEQYF
abundance: .; j_gene: TRBJ2-2; d_gene: .; len: 16; v_gene: TRBV6-1; CDR3nt: TGTGCCAGCAGTGAACCTGGGGCCCAGGGAGGCGGGGAGCTGTTTTTT; CDR3aa: CASSEPGAQGGGELFF
abundance: .; j_gene: TRBJ2-3; d_gene: TRBD1; len: 15; v_gene: TRBV9; CDR3nt: TGTGCCAGCAGCGTAGGACAGGGGGTCACAGATACGCAGTATTTT; CDR3aa: CASSVGQGVTDTQYF
abundance: .; j_gene: TRBJ2-3; d_gene: .; len: 14; v_gene: TRBV18; CDR3nt: TGTGCCAGCTCACCAACAGGCCGCACAGATACGCAGTATTTT; CDR3aa: CASSPTGRTDTQYF
abundance: .; j_gene: TRBJ2-1; d_gene: TRBD2; len: 14; v_gene: TRBV18; CDR3nt: TGTGCCAGCTCTCCCCCGGGACTAGGGAATGAGCAGTTCTTC; CDR3aa: CASSPPGLGNEQFF
abundance: .; j_gene: TRBJ1-2; d_gene: .; len: 13; v_gene: TRBV12-3/TRBV12-4; CDR3nt: TGTGCCAGCAGTTTCGGTGTAGCAGTTGGCTACACCTTC; CDR3aa: CASSFGVAVGYTF
abundance: .; j_gene: TRBJ2-7; d_gene: TRBD1; len: 16; v_gene: TRBV2; CDR3nt: TGTGCCAGCAGCTTAACAGGGGGCGCCGGCTCCTACGAGCAGTACTTC; CDR3aa: CASSLTGGAGSYEQYF
abundance: .; j_gene: TRBJ2-5; d_gene: .; len: 15; v_gene: TRBV4-1; CDR3nt: TGCGCCAGCAGCTCGGGTGGGCTAGCCTCTGAGACCCAGTACTTC; CDR3aa: CASSSGGLASETQYF
abundance: .; j_gene: TRBJ2-7; d_gene: TRBD2; len: 14; v_gene: TRBV5-1; CDR3nt: TGCGCCAGCAGCAAGAGCGGGGACTCCTACGAGCAGTACTTC; CDR3aa: CASSKSGDSYEQYF
abundance: once; j_gene: TRBJ2-7; d_gene: .; len: 14; v_gene: TRBV23-1; CDR3nt: TGCGCCAGCAGTCAGCCAGGGCGCTACTACGAGCAGTACTTC; CDR3aa: CASSQPGRYYEQYF
abundance: .; j_gene: TRBJ2-1; d_gene: .; len: 14; v_gene: TRBV10-3; CDR3nt: TGTGCCATCAGTGCTGGGGGGACGTACAATGAGCAGTTCTTC; CDR3aa: CAISAGGTYNEQFF
abundance: .; j_gene: TRBJ1-1; d_gene: .; len: 13; v_gene: TRBV3-1/TRBV3-2; CDR3nt: TGTGCCAGCAGCCAAAGGACACTACACGGGGCTTTCTTT; CDR3aa: CASSQRTLHGAFF
abundance: .; j_gene: TRBJ2-1; d_gene: .; len: 12; v_gene: TRBV19; CDR3nt: TGTGCCAGTAGGGCACCTTTGTATGAGCAGTTCTTC; CDR3aa: CASRAPLYEQFF
abundance: .; j_gene: TRBJ2-7; d_gene: TRBD1; len: 14; v_gene: TRBV2; CDR3nt: TGTGCCAGCAGTTCGGGACAGGGGGACTACGAGCAGTACTTC; CDR3aa: CASSSGQGDYEQYF
abundance: .; j_gene: TRBJ1-1; d_gene: .; len: 11; v_gene: TRBV28; CDR3nt: TGTGCCAGCAGTCTTGTACAGGAAGCTTTCTTT; CDR3aa: CASSLVQEAFF
abundance: .; j_gene: TRBJ1-1; d_gene: TRBD1; len: 12; v_gene: TRBV29-1; CDR3nt: TGCAGCGTCTGGACAGGGGATACTGAAGCTTTCTTT; CDR3aa: CSVWTGDTEAFF
abundance: .; j_gene: TRBJ1-1; d_gene: .; len: 14; v_gene: TRBV15; CDR3nt: TGTGCCACCAGCAGGTCCTACCGGGGCACTGAAGCTTTCTTT; CDR3aa: CATSRSYRGTEAFF
abundance: .; j_gene: TRBJ2-1; d_gene: TRBD2; len: 15; v_gene: TRBV12-5; CDR3nt: TGTGCTAGTGGCCCGACTAGCGGGGGTAACAATGAGCAGTTCTTC; CDR3aa: CASGPTSGGNNEQFF
abundance: few; j_gene: TRBJ2-7; d_gene: .; len: 14; v_gene: TRBV19; CDR3nt: TGTGCCAGTAGTATAGCTTCAGGTTCCTACGAGCAGTACTTC; CDR3aa: CASSIASGSYEQYF
abundance: .; j_gene: TRBJ2-5; d_gene: TRBD2; len: 15; v_gene: TRBV7-9; CDR3nt: TGTGCCAGCCACCGACTAGCGGGGGGGCGAGAGACCCAGTACTTC; CDR3aa: CASHRLAGGRETQYF
abundance: once; j_gene: TRBJ2-3; d_gene: TRBD2; len: 17; v_gene: TRBV24-1; CDR3nt: TGTGCCACCAGTGACGACTCCTCTAGCGGGGGCACAGATACGCAGTATTTT; CDR3aa: CATSDDSSSGGTDTQYF
abundance: few; j_gene: TRBJ1-3; d_gene: .; len: 13; v_gene: TRBV28; CDR3nt: TGTGCCAGCAGTTTAGGCCAGGGAAACACCATATATTTT; CDR3aa: CASSLGQGNTIYF
abundance: .; j_gene: TRBJ1-5; d_gene: TRBD1; len: 15; v_gene: TRBV10-3; CDR3nt: TGTGCCATCAGTACCGGACAGGGGGCCAATCAGCCCCAGCATTTT; CDR3aa: CAISTGQGANQPQHF
abundance: .; j_gene: TRBJ1-3; d_gene: .; len: 14; v_gene: TRBV5-1; CDR3nt: TGCGCCAGCAGCCGGGGAGATTCTGGAAACACCATATATTTT; CDR3aa: CASSRGDSGNTIYF